Listed here are 3 T cell receptor beta chains from one sample, sequenced in a study of cytomegalovirus exposure and HLA in healthy donors. Primers for the PCR totalled 60 Vbeta and 13 Jbeta. Clones were sequenced by immunoSEQ multiplex PCR, and TCRdb holds only the in-frame ones, with some missing. This table has fewer than 200,000 clones, approximately 81% appearing once. The sequenced sample was PBMCs. These receptors all stem from a male donor in good health and CMV-seronegative.

Written as DNA, the CDR3 is TGTGCCAGCCCGGGCAGCGACAGGAGCTATTCAAGGGTGTTATACGAGCAGTACTTC. This sequence encodes CASPGSDRSYSRVLYEQYF. The gene calls are TRBV21-1 and TRBJ2-7; the DNA was not used to check the table's D call, TRBD1. TRBV21-1 is reported as a pseudogene. This CDR3 region has 19 residues.

This clone was detected once. The J gene is TRBJ2-1, the V gene TRBV10-3; 10 bases are shared with TRBD2. This CDR3 is 15 amino acids long. The V and J ends lost 2 bases and 5 bases, in that order; junction bases with no gene match: 3. Looked up from germline, CDR1 is ENHRY and CDR2 is SYGVKD. The CDR3 sequence is CAISEELAGNNEQFF. In nucleotides, the CDR3 is TGTGCCATCAGTGAGGAACTAGCGGGAAACAATGAGCAGTTCTTC.

This chain uses TRBV14 with TRBJ1-1, with 8 bases lining up with TRBD1. Germline loops: CDR1 SGHDN, CDR2 FVKESK. CDR3 length: 14 amino acids. The V and J ends lost 0 bases and 11 bases, in that order; junction bases with no gene match: 8. CDR3: CASSQDYGTGGAFF. CDR3 DNA: TGTGCCAGCAGCCAAGATTATGGGACAGGAGGGGCTTTCTTT.